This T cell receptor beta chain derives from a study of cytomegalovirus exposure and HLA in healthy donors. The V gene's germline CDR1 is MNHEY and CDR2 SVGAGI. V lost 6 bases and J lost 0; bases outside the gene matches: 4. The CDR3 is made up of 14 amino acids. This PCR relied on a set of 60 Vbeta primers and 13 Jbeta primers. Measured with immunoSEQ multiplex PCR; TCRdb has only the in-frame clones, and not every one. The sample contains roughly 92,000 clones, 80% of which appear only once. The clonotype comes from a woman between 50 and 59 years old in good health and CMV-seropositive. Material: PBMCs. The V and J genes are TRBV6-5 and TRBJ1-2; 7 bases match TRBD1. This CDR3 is CASRLQGPNYGYTF. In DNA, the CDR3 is TGTGCCAGCAGGTTACAGGGGCCTAACTATGGCTACACCTTC.